The entry that follows covers one T cell receptor (beta chain) sequence. What this receptor recognizes is not known. There are no base qualities to consult, and no much larger clone falls within one base. Library generation was performed with RT-PCR. The instrument given in TCRdb is Illumina HiSeq 2500. Starting from the raw public reads, TCRdb applied fastp trimming at Q25, assembled clones with MiXCR and retained in-frame beta chains. One record per CDR3 amino acid sequence lists the most common genes and DNA. For this sample the table gives about 700,000 distinct CDR3 sequences, of which 12% to 15% were detected only once. The ten largest clones represent approximately 7.6% of the sample. There are 12 amino acids in the CDR3, from cysteine to phenylalanine inclusive. Only the CDR3 DNA stays, 36 bases, in frame from base 1. CDR1 and CDR2 are read off the germline V gene (reference sequence) as SEHNR and FQNEAQ. The trim is 1 base for V and 10 bases for J, with a gap of 8 bases between the germline ends.

This entry comes from a study of response to subunit inactivated influenza vaccine (dated by TCRdb to 2016 to 2019). Context from the whole study: The study used deep quantitative T cell receptor repertoire profiling to track responses to a trivalent subunit inactivated influenza vaccine.

General conclusions and limits of the study: It was suggested by the authors that each seasonal influenza vaccination may recruit only a limited number of new T cells.

The receptor was isolated from a man in his forties or fifties who received an inactivated influenza vaccine. Donor details come from another sample of the same person, matched by shared clones. The sample consisted of PBMCs from blood, taken 14 days before vaccination. Recombination connected TRBV7-9 to TRBJ2-1, with the identity of the D gene unclear. The nucleotides read TGTGCCAGCAGCTTAGTTAAGCACGAGCAGTTCTTC. Its translation reads: CASSLVKHEQFF.